The 15 T cell receptor beta chains in this list originate from one sample, sequenced in a study of tumor and adjacent non-tumor tissue in lung cancer. A modified ARM-PCR protocol with three rounds of nested PCR amplified TCRbeta. TCRdb re-derived calls from the multiplex PCR reads in MiXCR, one entry per CDR3 protein. The sample holds approximately 76,000 distinct CDR3 sequences, nearly 70% seen once. The template was RNA from unsorted bulk tissue. Sequences were obtained from lung tumor tissue. The receptors come from a woman between 70 and 85 years old with non-small cell lung cancer.

With regard to this clonotype: It may be a read error: a sequence one base away is much more abundant. The chain employs TRBV20-1 and TRBJ2-1, with 11 bases fitting TRBD2. V was clipped by 6 bases and J by 6 bases; unmatched bases: 7. The CDR3 runs 14 residues. Germline CDR1 is DFQATT and CDR2 is SNEGSKA (reference sequence). The CDR3 DNA is TGCAGTGCCGTTAGCGGGAGGGGATTCAATGAGCAGTTCTTC. As protein: CSAVSGRGFNEQFF.

Worth noting for this clonotype: Since a much larger clone is just one base distant, this may be a read error. J is TRBJ2-7 and V is TRBV11-2, with D uncertain. This CDR3 region has 16 residues. Germline CDR1 and CDR2: SGHAT and FQNNGV. The CDR3 spells CDSSPKIGEQTYEQYF. For the CDR3, the DNA is TGTGACAGCAGCCCAAAGATCGGAGAGCAAACCTACGAGCAGTACTTC.

The chain is built from TRBV15 and TRBJ1-2, with D uncertain. CDR3 length: 13 amino acids. The germline V gene has CDR1 LNHNV and CDR2 YYDKDF (reference sequence). Trimming stripped 3 bases from V and 2 bases from J, with 7 bases between. The CDR3 spells CATSSGQNYGYTF. CDR3 DNA: TGTGCCACCAGCAGCGGCCAAAACTATGGCTACACCTTC. The complete variable domain, with remaining parts taken from reference TRBV15 and TRBJ1-2, reads DAMVIQNPRYQVTQFGKPVTLSCSQTLNHNVMYWYQQKSSQAPKLLFHYYDKDFNNEADTPDNFQSRRPNTSFCFLDIRSPGLGDTAMYLCATSSGQNYGYTFGSGTRLTVV.

This clonotype was detected ten times or more. The CDR3 sequence is CSVAPIQTSGNSHNEQFF. Here the CDR3 DNA reads TGCAGCGTTGCCCCCATCCAGACTAGCGGGAATAGTCACAATGAGCAGTTCTTC. The chain links TRBV29-1 to TRBJ2-1; 11 bases fit TRBD2. Germline lookup yields CDR1 SQVTM and CDR2 ANQGSEA. Trimming took 4 bases from V and 5 from J; bases not matched to a gene: 16. The CDR3 runs 18 residues.

With regard to this clonotype: This is likely a read error, given that the CDR3 carries no conserved phenylalanine or tryptophan at its end. The rearrangement uses TRBV4-1 and TRBJ1-2; the D is unclear. The CDR3 totals 17 residues. The germline gives CDR1 MGHRA, CDR2 YSYEKL. The CDR3 coding sequence is TGCGCCAACAGCCAAGCCTTTGAGCGGTCCCCGAGGGATGGCTACACCATC. This gives the protein CANSQAFERSPRDGYTI.

As for this clonotype: Sequence at one end of the junction differs from germline and may be a read error. The chain carries TRBV6-5 and TRBJ1-1; D is uncertain. The CDR3 is made up of 15 amino acids. Germline CDR1 reads MNHEY; CDR2 reads SVGAGI. Written as DNA, the CDR3 is TGTGCCAGGAGTTACACCATAAGTACGAACACTGAAGCTTTCTTT. This codes for CARSYTISTNTEAFF.

Worth noting for this clonotype: At one boundary the junction diverges from the germline segment, which might be a read error. CDR3 in DNA: TGTGTCATCAGTGAGTCAAGGAAGAGAGGGCGGTCCGATGAGGGCTACACCTTC. The encoded protein is CVISESRKRGRSDEGYTF. This chain joins TRBV10-3 and TRBJ1-2, with D hard to call. Germline-derived CDR1 and CDR2 are ENHRY and SYGVKD. This CDR3 contains 18 residues.

The chain links TRBV29-1 to TRBJ2-1; perhaps TRBD2 as D (6 bases). Germline CDR1 is SQVTM and CDR2 is ANQGSEA. The CDR3 has 18 amino acids. Trimming removed 4 bases from V and 6 bases from J, with 28 bases in between. CDR3 nucleotides: TGCAGCGTTGTAGCCCCCCCCGGATTAGCGGAGGGTGTCAATGAGCAGTTCTTC. It encodes CSVVAPPGLAEGVNEQFF.

A word on this clonotype: No conserved phenylalanine or tryptophan ends this CDR3, so it is likely a read error. No DNA is shown, since the ends of the CDR3 on it are uncertain; the CDR3 is the one TCRdb lists. The V call is TRBV5-4, the J call TRBJ2-3; the table assigns TRBD2, which was not confirmed against the DNA. Germline values: CDR1 SGHNT, CDR2 YYREEE (reference sequence). 16 amino acids form the CDR3, both terminal residues included. The CDR3 sequence: CASSRVRVAVTDTRYL.

The V gene is TRBV6-6, the J gene TRBJ2-7; no clear D gene. CDR1 and CDR2 (germline): MNHNY, SVGAGI (reference sequence). There are 16 residues in the CDR3. Trimming took off 6 bases at V and 1 base at J, with 19 bases between the two ends. CDR3 nucleotides: TGTGCCAGCAGCCATCCGAAGAAAGCCCCTTCCTACGAGCAGTACTTC. It encodes CASSHPKKAPSYEQYF.

With regard to this clonotype: The CDR3 does not close with the conserved phenylalanine or tryptophan, likely indicating a read error. The gene calls are TRBV5-4 and TRBJ2-1; 14 nucleotides match TRBD2. Looked up from germline, CDR1 is SGHNT and CDR2 is YYREEE (reference sequence). The CDR3 length is 19 residues. V lost 7 bases and J lost 0; bases outside the gene matches: 12. The CDR3, as DNA: TGTGCCAGCGGCATGGGACTAGCGGGAGACTTAAGCTCCTACAATGAGCAGTTCTTG. It encodes CASGMGLAGDLSSYNEQFL.

As regards this clonotype: A read error is likely, as this CDR3 ends without the conserved phenylalanine or tryptophan. The chain joins TRBV6-5 to TRBJ2-1, with 8 positions matching TRBD1. Germline CDR1 is MNHEY and CDR2 is SVGAGI. The CDR3 runs to 15 residues. V was clipped by 5 bases and J by 8 bases; unmatched bases: 11. The CDR3 loop reads CASSRGTGPNDEQFI. DNA of the CDR3: TGTGCCAGCAGTCGCGGGACAGGCCCTAACGATGAGCAGTTCATC.

Comments on this clonotype: One end of the junction varies from germline; a read error may be responsible. V gene TRBV7-9 combines with J gene TRBJ1-1; D possibly corresponds to TRBD1 (6 bases). This CDR3 has 16 residues. Germline CDR1 and CDR2: SEHNR and FQNEAQ (reference sequence). CDR3 region: CASSLDGGFLNTDAFF. The CDR3 DNA reads as TGTGCCAGCAGCTTGGACGGGGGCTTCCTGAACACTGATGCTTTCTTT.

In this sample, this clonotype turned up a few times. Just one base apart from a much larger clone, this may be a read error. V gene TRBV5-4 combines with J gene TRBJ2-5, with D perhaps TRBD2 (7 bases). The CDR3 is 12 amino acids. Germline V gives CDR1 SGHNT, CDR2 YYREEE (reference sequence). CDR3: CAGGVAQETQYF. The CDR3, as DNA: TGTGCAGGGGGGGTCGCCCAAGAGACCCAGTACTTC.

For this clonotype: The junction shows a germline mismatch at one end, possibly a read error. The chain carries TRBV11-3 and TRBJ1-1, with a weak D call TRBD1 (5 bases). The CDR3 has 13 amino acids. Looked up from germline, CDR1 is SGHNT and CDR2 is YENEEA. CDR3 nucleotide sequence: TGTGCCAGTAGCCCGGACACAAACACTGAAGCCTTCTTT. As protein: CASSPDTNTEAFF.